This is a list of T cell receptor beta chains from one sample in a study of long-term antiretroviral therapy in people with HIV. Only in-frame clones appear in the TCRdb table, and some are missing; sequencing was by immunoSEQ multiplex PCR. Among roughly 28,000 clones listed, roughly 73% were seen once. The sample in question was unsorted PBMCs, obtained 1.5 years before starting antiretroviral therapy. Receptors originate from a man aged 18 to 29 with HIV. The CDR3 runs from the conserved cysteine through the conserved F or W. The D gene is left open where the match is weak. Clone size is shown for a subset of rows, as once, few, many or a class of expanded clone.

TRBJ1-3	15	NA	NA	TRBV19	TGTGCCAGTAGTATGTGGGGAGCCTCTGGAAACACCATATATTTT	CASSMWGASGNTIYF
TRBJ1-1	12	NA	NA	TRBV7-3	TGTGCCAGCAGCGGGGAGAACACTGAAGCTTTCTTT	CASSGENTEAFF
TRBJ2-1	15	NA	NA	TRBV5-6	TGTGCCAGCAGCCCGGGAATTAACTCCTACAATGAGCAGTTCTTC	CASSPGINSYNEQFF
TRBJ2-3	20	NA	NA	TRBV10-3	TGTGCCATCGCCCCGGGACTATCGGGGGGCCTGGCCTTGAGCACAGATACGCAGTATTTT	CAIAPGLSGGLALSTDTQYF
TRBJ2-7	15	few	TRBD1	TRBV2	TGTGCCAGAGGGACCGGGACAGGGGGCATATACGAGCAGTACTTC	CARGTGTGGIYEQYF
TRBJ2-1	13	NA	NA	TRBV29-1	TGCAGCGCCGCTGAGGGGGTGTACAATGAGCAGTTCTTC	CSAAEGVYNEQFF
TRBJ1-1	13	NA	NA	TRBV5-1	TGCGCCAGCAGCCCACAGGCGAACACTGAAGCTTTCTTT	CASSPQANTEAFF
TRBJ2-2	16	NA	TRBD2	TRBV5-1	TGCGCCAGCAGCCCCCAGCGGGGGATTTTAACCGGGGAGCTGTTTTTT	CASSPQRGILTGELFF
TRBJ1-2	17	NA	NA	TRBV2	TGTGCCAGCAGTGAATGGCGGGAGAGGGTTGGCGTCTATGGCTACACCTTC	CASSEWRERVGVYGYTF
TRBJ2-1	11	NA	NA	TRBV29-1	TGCAGCGTGGCGGGGAACAATGAGCAGTTCTTC	CSVAGNNEQFF
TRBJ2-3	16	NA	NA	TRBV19	TGTGCCACTACCGACCCTCGTGCGGCCGAGGGTCGTACGCAGTATTTT	CATTDPRAAEGRTQYF
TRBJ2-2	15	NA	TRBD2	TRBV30	TGTGCCTGGAGTGTACGTCTGGGGGGGGCCGGGGAGCTGTTTTTT	CAWSVRLGGAGELFF
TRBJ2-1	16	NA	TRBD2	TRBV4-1	TGCGCCAGCAGCCAAGGAGGCGGGGGGTCCTACAATGAGCAGTTCTTC	CASSQGGGGSYNEQFF
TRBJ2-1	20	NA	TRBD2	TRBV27	TGTGCCAGCAGGGATACTAGCGGGGGGACACACCCCCTTTCCTACAATGAGCAGTTCTTC	CASRDTSGGTHPLSYNEQFF
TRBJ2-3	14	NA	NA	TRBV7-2	TGTGCCAGCAGCTTCTTTGGGGGCACAGATACGCAGTATTTT	CASSFFGGTDTQYF
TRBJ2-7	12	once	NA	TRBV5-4	TGTGCCAGCAGCTTGTATCCTTACGAGCAGTACTTC	CASSLYPYEQYF
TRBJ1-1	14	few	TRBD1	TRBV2	TGTGCCAGCAGTGAAGGGGGGACAGCCACTGAAGCTTTCTTT	CASSEGGTATEAFF
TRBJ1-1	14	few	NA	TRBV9	TGTGCCAGCAGCCCGATTGCAGAGAACACTGAAGCTTTCTTT	CASSPIAENTEAFF
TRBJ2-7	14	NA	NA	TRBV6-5	TGTGCCAGCAGTTACTCAGGGGCCCATAGCGAGCAGTACTTC	CASSYSGAHSEQYF
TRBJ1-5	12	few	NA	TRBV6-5	TGTGCCAGCAGTTCTCTAAATCAGCCCCAGCATTTT	CASSSLNQPQHF
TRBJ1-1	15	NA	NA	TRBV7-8	TGTGCCAGCAGCTTAGAACGGCGGGAGAACACTGAAGCTTTCTTT	CASSLERRENTEAFF
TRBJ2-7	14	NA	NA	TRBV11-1	TGTGCCAGCAGCTCCGCCGGGAGTCTCTACGAGCAGTACTTC	CASSSAGSLYEQYF
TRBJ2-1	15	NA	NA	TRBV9	TGTGCCAGCAGCGTATCCGGGACCCCAGACAATGAGCAGTTCTTC	CASSVSGTPDNEQFF
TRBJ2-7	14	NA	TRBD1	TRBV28	TGTGCCAGCAGTGCCTCACAGGGGAACTACGAGCAGTACTTC	CASSASQGNYEQYF
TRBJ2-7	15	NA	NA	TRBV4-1	TGCGCCAGCAGCCGTTTTTGGACTCGCTCCTACGAGCAGTACTTC	CASSRFWTRSYEQYF
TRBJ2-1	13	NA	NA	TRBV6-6	TGTGCCAGCCGGACAGACTCTTACAATGAGCAGTTCTTC	CASRTDSYNEQFF
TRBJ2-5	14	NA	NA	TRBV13	TGTGCCAGCAGCGTAGGGGGGGACCAAGAGACCCAGTACTTC	CASSVGGDQETQYF
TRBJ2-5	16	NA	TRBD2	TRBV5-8	TGTGCCAGCAGCCCTGGCGGACTAGCGGACCAAGAGACCCAGTACTTC	CASSPGGLADQETQYF
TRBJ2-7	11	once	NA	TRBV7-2	TGTGCCAGCAGCTTGTATGACGAGCAGTACTTC	CASSLYDEQYF
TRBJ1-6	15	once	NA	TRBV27	TGTGCCAGCAGTTTTTACAGCTCCTATAATTCACCCCTCCACTTT	CASSFYSSYNSPLHF
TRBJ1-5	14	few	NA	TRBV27	TGTGCCAGCGGGTGGGCGCAGATCAATCAGCCCCAGCATTTT	CASGWAQINQPQHF
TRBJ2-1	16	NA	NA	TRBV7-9	TGTGCCAGCAGCCAGAAGGGAGCAGCGCCCTACAATGAGCAGTTCTTC	CASSQKGAAPYNEQFF
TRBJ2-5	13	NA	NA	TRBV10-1	TGCGCCAGCAGTGAGGGGGTCCAAGAGACCCAGTACTTC	CASSEGVQETQYF
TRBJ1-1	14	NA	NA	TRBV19	TGTGCCAGTAGCCCCCCTCTAGCCCTCGCTGAAGCTTTCTTT	CASSPPLALAEAFF
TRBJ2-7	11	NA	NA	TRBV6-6	TGTGCCAGCAGTTCCGGGAACGAGCAGTACTTC	CASSSGNEQYF
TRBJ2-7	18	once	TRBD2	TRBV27	TGTGCCAGCAGCTTAAAGGGTGGGTTGACTAGCGGGTTCTACGAGCAGTACTTC	CASSLKGGLTSGFYEQYF
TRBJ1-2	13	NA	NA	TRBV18	TGTGCCAGCTCACCAGGGGGAGCCGATGGCTACACCTTC	CASSPGGADGYTF